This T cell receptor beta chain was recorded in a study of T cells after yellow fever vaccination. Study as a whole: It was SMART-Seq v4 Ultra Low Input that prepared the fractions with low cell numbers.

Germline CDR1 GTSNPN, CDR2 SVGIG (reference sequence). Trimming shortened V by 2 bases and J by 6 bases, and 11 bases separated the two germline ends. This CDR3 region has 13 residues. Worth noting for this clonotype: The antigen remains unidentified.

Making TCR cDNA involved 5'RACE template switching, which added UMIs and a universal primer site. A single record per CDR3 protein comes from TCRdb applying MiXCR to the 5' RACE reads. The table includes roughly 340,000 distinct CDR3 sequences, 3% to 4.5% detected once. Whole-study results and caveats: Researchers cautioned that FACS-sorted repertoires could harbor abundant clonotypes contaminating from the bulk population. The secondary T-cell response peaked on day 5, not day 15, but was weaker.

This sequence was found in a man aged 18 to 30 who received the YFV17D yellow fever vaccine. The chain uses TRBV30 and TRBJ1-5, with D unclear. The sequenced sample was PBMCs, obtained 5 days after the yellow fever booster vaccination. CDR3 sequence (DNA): TGTGCCTGGAGTATACAGCGGACTCAGCCCCAGCATTTT. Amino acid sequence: CAWSIQRTQPQHF.